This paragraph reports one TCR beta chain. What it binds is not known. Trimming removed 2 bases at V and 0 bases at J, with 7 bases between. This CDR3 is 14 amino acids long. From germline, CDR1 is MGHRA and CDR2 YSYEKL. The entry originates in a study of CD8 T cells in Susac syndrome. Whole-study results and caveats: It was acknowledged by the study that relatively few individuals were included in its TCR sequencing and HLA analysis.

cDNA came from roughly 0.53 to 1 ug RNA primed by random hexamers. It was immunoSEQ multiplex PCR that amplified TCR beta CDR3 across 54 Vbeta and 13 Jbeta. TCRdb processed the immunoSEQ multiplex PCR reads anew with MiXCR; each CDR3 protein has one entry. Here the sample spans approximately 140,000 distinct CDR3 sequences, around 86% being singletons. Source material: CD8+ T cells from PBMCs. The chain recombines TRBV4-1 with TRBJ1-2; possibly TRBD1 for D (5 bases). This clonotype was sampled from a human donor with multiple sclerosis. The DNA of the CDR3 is TGCGCCAGCAGCCAACAGGGAACTAACTATGGCTACACCTTC. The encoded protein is CASSQQGTNYGYTF.